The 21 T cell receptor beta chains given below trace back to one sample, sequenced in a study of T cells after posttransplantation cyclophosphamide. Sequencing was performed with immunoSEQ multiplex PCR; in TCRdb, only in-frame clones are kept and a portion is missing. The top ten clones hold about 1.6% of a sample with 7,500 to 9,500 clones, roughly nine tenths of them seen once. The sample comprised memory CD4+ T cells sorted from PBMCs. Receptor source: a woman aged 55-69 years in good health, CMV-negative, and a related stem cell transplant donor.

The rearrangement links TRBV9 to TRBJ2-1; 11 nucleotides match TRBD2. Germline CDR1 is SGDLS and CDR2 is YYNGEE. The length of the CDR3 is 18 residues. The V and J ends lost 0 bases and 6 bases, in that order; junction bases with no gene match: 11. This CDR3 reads CASSVEIGLGLAGNEQFF. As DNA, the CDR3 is TGTGCCAGCAGCGTAGAGATCGGACTAGGACTAGCGGGCAATGAGCAGTTCTTC.

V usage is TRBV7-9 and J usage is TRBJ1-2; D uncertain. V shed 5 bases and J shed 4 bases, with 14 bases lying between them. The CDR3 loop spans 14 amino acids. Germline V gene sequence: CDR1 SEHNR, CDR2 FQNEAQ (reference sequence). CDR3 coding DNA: TGTGCCAGCAGCCCAGGACGGACTCTCTATGGCTACACCTTC. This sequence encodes CASSPGRTLYGYTF.

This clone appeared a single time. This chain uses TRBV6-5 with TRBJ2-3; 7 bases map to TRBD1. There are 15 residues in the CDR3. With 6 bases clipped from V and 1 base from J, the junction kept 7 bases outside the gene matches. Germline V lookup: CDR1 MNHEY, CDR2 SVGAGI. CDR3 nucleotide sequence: TGTGCCAGCAGCTTAGGACAGGTGGGCACAGATACGCAGTATTTT. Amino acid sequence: CASSLGQVGTDTQYF.

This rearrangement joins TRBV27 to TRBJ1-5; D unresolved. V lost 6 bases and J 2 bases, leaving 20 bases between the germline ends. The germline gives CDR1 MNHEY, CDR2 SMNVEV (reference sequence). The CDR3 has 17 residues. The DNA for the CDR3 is TGTGCCAGCAGAACCCTCGTCGGGAGGGCAGGCAATCAGCCCCAGCATTTT. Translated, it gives CASRTLVGRAGNQPQHF.

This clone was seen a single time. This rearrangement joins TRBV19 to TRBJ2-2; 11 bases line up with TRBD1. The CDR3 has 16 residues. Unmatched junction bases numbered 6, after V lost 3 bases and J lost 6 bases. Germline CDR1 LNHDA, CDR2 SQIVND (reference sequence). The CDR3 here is CASSIKGQGAAGELFF. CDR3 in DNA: TGTGCCAGTAGTATTAAAGGACAGGGGGCCGCCGGGGAGCTGTTTTTT.

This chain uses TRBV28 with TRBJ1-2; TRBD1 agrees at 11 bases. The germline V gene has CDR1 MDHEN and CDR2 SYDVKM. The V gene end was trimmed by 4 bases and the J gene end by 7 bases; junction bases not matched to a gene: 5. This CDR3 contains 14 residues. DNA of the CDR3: TGTGCCAGCAGTTCTTGGACAGGGGGCAGTGGCTACACCTTC. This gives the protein CASSSWTGGSGYTF.

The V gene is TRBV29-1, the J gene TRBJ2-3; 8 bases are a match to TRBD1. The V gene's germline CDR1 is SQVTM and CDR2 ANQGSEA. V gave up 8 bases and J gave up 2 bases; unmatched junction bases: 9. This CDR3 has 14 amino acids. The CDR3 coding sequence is TGCAGCACACGACAGGGGTCCTTCACAGATACGCAGTATTTT. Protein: CSTRQGSFTDTQYF.

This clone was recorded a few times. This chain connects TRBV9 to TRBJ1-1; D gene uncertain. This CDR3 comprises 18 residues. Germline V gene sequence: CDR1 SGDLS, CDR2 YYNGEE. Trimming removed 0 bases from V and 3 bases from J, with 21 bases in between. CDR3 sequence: CASSVAPVDRGLYTEAFF. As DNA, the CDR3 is TGTGCCAGCAGCGTAGCTCCCGTGGACCGCGGACTTTACACTGAAGCTTTCTTT.

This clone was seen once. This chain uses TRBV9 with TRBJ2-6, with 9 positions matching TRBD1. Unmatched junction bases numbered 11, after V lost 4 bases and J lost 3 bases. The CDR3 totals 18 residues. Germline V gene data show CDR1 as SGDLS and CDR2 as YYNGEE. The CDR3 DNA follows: TGTGCCAGCAGCCTGAGACAGGGGGGGAAGGTTGGGGCCAACGTCCTGACTTTC. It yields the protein CASSLRQGGKVGANVLTF. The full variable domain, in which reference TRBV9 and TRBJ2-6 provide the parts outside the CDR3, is DSGVTQTPKHLITATGQRVTLRCSPRSGDLSVYWYQQSLDQGLQFLIQYYNGEERAKGNILERFSAQQFPDLHSELNLSSLELGDSALYFCASSLRQGGKVGANVLTFGAGSRLTVL.

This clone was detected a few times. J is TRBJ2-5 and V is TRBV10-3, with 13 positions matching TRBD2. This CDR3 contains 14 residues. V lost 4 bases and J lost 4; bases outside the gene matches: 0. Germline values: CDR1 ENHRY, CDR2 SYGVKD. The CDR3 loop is CAISGTSGGETQYF. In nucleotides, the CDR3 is TGTGCCATCAGTGGGACTAGCGGGGGAGAGACCCAGTACTTC.

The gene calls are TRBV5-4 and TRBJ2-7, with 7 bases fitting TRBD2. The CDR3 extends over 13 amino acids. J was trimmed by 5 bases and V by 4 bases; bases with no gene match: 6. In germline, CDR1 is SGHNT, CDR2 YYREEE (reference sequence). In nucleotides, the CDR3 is TGTGCCAGCAGCGGGGGGGGGAGAAACGAGCAGTACTTC. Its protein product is CASSGGGRNEQYF.

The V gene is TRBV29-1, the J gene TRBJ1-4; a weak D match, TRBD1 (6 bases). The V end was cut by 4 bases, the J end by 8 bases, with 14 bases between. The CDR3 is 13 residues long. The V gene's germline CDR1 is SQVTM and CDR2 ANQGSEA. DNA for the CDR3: TGCAGCGTTGGCAGGGGCGTAGGAGAAAAACTGTTTTTT. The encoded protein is CSVGRGVGEKLFF.

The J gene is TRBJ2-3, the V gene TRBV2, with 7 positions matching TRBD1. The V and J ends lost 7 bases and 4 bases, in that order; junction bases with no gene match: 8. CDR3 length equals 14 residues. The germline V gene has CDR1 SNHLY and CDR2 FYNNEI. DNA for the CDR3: TGTGCCAGCAAACGGCAGACAGGGCCAGATACGCAGTATTTT. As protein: CASKRQTGPDTQYF.

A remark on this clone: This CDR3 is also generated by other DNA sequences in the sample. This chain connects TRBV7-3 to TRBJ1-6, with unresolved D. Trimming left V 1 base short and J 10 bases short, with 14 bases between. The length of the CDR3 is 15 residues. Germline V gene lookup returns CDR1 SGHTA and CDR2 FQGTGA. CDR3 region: CASSLIGRFESPLHF. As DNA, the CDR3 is TGTGCCAGCAGCTTAATAGGCAGGTTCGAGTCACCCCTCCACTTT.

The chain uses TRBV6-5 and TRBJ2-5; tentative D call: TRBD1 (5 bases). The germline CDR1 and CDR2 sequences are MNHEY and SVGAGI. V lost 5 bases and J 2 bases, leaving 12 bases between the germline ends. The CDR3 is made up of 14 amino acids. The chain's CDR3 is CASSIQGRQETQYF. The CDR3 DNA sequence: TGTGCCAGCAGTATCCAGGGCCGACAAGAGACCCAGTACTTC.

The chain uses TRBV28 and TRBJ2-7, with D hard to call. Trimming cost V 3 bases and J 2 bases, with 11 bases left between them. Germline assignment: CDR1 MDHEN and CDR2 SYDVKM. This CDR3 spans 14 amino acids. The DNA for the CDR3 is TGTGCCAGCAGTTTTGCACTGATACCCTACGAGCAGTACTTC. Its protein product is CASSFALIPYEQYF.

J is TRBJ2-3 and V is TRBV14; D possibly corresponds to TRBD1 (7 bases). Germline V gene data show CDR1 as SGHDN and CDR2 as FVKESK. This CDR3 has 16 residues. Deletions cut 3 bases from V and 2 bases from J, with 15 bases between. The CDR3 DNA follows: TGTGCCAGCAGCCAGGGTCAGGGGGGAGACACAGATACGCAGTATTTT. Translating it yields CASSQGQGGDTDTQYF.

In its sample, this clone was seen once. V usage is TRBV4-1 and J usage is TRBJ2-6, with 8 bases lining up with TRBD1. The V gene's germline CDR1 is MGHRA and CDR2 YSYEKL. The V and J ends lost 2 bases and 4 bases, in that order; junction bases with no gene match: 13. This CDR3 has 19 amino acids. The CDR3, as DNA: TGCGCCAGCAGCCAATGGGCGGACAGGGCAGCTCTGGGGGCCAACGTCCTGACTTTC. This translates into CASSQWADRAALGANVLTF.

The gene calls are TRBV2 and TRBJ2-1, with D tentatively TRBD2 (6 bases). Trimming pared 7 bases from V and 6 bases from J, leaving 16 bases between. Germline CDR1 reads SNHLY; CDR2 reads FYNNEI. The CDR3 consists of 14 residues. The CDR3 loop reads CASIRSSAGNEQFF. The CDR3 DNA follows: TGTGCCAGCATTAGATCTAGCGCCGGCAATGAGCAGTTCTTC.

The CDR3 DNA reads as TGTGCCAGCAGTTACCTAAGACAGGGACTTGGCTACACCTTC. This sequence encodes CASSYLRQGLGYTF. This rearrangement joins TRBV6-5 to TRBJ1-2; TRBD1 matches 7 bases. CDR1 MNHEY and CDR2 SVGAGI come from the germline V gene. J lost 7 bases, V lost 2 bases, and 7 bases had no gene match. This CDR3 spans 14 amino acids.

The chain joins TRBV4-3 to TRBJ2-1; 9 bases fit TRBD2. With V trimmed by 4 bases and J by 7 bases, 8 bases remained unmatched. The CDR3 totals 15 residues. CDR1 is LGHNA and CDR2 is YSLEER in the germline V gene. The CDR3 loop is CASSRQRGGGNEQFF. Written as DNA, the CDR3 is TGCGCCAGCAGCCGCCAGCGCGGGGGGGGGAATGAGCAGTTCTTC.